The 18 T cell receptor beta chains reported below all come from one sample, sequenced in a study of early T cells in non-severe SARS-CoV-2 infection. In TCRdb, the 5' RACE reads were re-called with MiXCR into one record per CDR3 protein. The sample holds about 53,000 distinct CDR3 sequences, around 12% seen once. Source: whole blood, taken at baseline. All receptors come from an adult who was a healthcare worker with PCR-confirmed SARS-CoV-2 infection or an uninfected control (not recorded which).

This clonotype was counted between two and nine times. V and J are TRBV12-3 or TRBV12-4 and TRBJ1-2, with D tentatively TRBD1 (6 bases). The CDR3 contains 13 residues. The ends were cut back, 6 bases at V and 8 bases at J, with 16 bases in the middle. The CDR3 region has the DNA TGTGCCAGCAGGCAGGACAGTCCTGGGGGCTACACCTTC. Protein product: CASRQDSPGGYTF.

J is TRBJ2-1 and V is TRBV12-3 or TRBV12-4, with 7 bases that match TRBD2. The ends lost 7 bases at V and 0 bases at J; junction bases unmatched: 12. This CDR3 comprises 17 residues. The CDR3 DNA follows: TGTGCCAGCAACGGCCGTTTGGTAGCGGGCTCCTACAATGAGCAGTTCTTC. It is translated as CASNGRLVAGSYNEQFF.

Many counts were recorded for this clonotype. This chain uses TRBV18 with TRBJ2-1; possibly TRBD1 or TRBD2 for D (6 bases each). This CDR3 region has 17 residues. The germline V gene has CDR1 KGHSH and CDR2 LQKENI. Deletions cut 3 bases from V and 0 bases from J, with 15 bases between. DNA of the CDR3: TGTGCCAGCTCACCTAATGGGGGGCTGAGCTCCTACAATGAGCAGTTCTTC. This codes for CASSPNGGLSSYNEQFF. Filled out from reference TRBV18 and TRBJ2-1, the complete variable domain reads NAGVMQNPRHLVRRRGQEARLRCSPMKGHSHVYWYRQLPEEGLKFMVYLQKENIIDESGMPKERFSAEFPKEGPSILRIQQVVRGDSAAYFCASSPNGGLSSYNEQFFGPGTRLTVL.

This chain connects TRBV20-1 to TRBJ2-1; D is unclear. There are 13 residues in the CDR3. CDR1 DFQATT and CDR2 SNEGSKA come from the germline V gene (reference sequence). The V end was cut by 3 bases, the J end by 7 bases, with 13 bases between. DNA of the CDR3: TGCAGTGCTAGCAAACAGAGGTCAAATGAGCAGTTCTTC. Translation gives CSASKQRSNEQFF.

In this sample, this clonotype turned up a few times. The V and J genes are TRBV7-9 and TRBJ2-1, with a weak D call TRBD2 (6 bases). Germline loops: CDR1 SEHNR, CDR2 FQNEAQ (reference sequence). The CDR3 is 15 residues long. Trimming cost V 2 bases and J 3 bases, with 11 bases left between them. The CDR3 DNA follows: TGTGCCAGCAGCTTATCCCTAGCGTACTACAATGAGCAGTTCTTC. Translated, it gives CASSLSLAYYNEQFF.

The chain recombines TRBV18 with TRBJ1-5; the match to TRBD1 covers 7 bases. The germline V gene encodes CDR1 KGHSH and CDR2 LQKENI. Unmatched junction bases numbered 10, after V lost 1 base and J lost 7 bases. The CDR3 runs 16 residues. Here the CDR3 DNA reads TGTGCCAGCTCACCACAATCTTTGACAGGGTACCAGCCCCAGCATTTT. Translation: CASSPQSLTGYQPQHF.

The rearrangement uses TRBV7-9 and TRBJ2-3, with TRBD2 identical over 7 bases. With V trimmed by 5 bases and J by 0 bases, 8 bases remained unmatched. The CDR3 extends over 16 amino acids. Germline V gene lookup returns CDR1 SEHNR and CDR2 FQNEAQ (reference sequence). In nucleotides, the CDR3 is TGTGCCAGCAGCAAAGGGAGGGGCCTTAGCACAGATACGCAGTATTTT. This codes for CASSKGRGLSTDTQYF.

This chain uses TRBV9 with TRBJ2-2; 7 bases line up with TRBD1. The V gene end was trimmed by 1 base and the J gene end by 5 bases; junction bases not matched to a gene: 5. From germline, CDR1 is SGDLS and CDR2 YYNGEE. The CDR3 contains 15 residues. The CDR3 protein is CASSVLSRGTGELFF. The CDR3 DNA reads as TGTGCCAGCAGCGTATTATCCAGGGGGACCGGGGAGCTGTTTTTT. Full variable domain (remainder filled in from reference TRBV9 and TRBJ2-2): DSGVTQTPKHLITATGQRVTLRCSPRSGDLSVYWYQQSLDQGLQFLIQYYNGEERAKGNILERFSAQQFPDLHSELNLSSLELGDSALYFCASSVLSRGTGELFFGEGSRLTVL.

This clonotype occurred many times. The chain is built from TRBV7-2 and TRBJ1-1, with 10 bases matching TRBD1. V lost 4 bases, J lost 7 bases, and 9 bases stayed unmatched. The CDR3 length is 15 residues. The germline V gene has CDR1 SGHTA and CDR2 FQGNSA. In nucleotides, the CDR3 is TGTGCCAGCAGCTATACGACAGGGGGCGGAGGTGAAGCTTTCTTT. As protein: CASSYTTGGGGEAFF.

The chain recombines TRBV24-1 with TRBJ2-5; 8 nucleotides agree with TRBD1. The germline V gene has CDR1 KGHDR and CDR2 SFDVKD. The V segment lost 7 bases and the J segment 5 bases; nucleotides outside the gene matches: 11. This CDR3 region has 15 residues. CDR3 protein: CATSPLQGAGETQYF. In DNA, the CDR3 is TGTGCCACCAGCCCTCTTCAGGGGGCCGGCGAGACCCAGTACTTC.

This clonotype occurred many times. The gene calls are TRBV2 and TRBJ2-1, with TRBD1 matching over 8 bases. The CDR3 sequence is 15 residues long. CDR1 and CDR2 (germline): SNHLY, FYNNEI. The junction had 6 bases not matched to a gene; V was cut back by 4 bases and J by 4 bases. CDR3 loop: CASSVSQGVYNEQFF. DNA for the CDR3: TGTGCCAGCAGTGTATCACAGGGGGTGTACAATGAGCAGTTCTTC.

V usage is TRBV6-6 and J usage is TRBJ1-3; D unresolved. CDR1 MNHNY and CDR2 SVGAGI come from the germline V gene (reference sequence). Trimming stripped 2 bases from V and 0 bases from J, with 5 bases between. The CDR3 has 14 residues. Here the CDR3 reads CASSYGSSGNTIYF. The CDR3 bases are TGTGCCAGCAGTTACGGTAGCTCTGGAAACACCATATATTTT.

This clonotype was observed many times. The V gene is TRBV11-2, the J gene TRBJ2-1; D possibly corresponds to TRBD2 (5 bases). V gave up 0 bases and J gave up 0 bases, with 6 bases separating them. CDR3 size: 15 residues. Per germline, CDR1 SGHAT and CDR2 FQNNGV. CDR3 in DNA: TGTGCCAGCAGCTTAGACGGGAACTCCTACAATGAGCAGTTCTTC. Translating gives CASSLDGNSYNEQFF.

This clonotype occurred a few times. The rearrangement links TRBV9 to TRBJ2-1, with 8 bases matching TRBD2. CDR3 length equals 14 residues. CDR1 SGDLS and CDR2 YYNGEE come from the germline V gene. V lost 0 bases to trimming and J lost 9 bases; unmatched junction nucleotides: 5. The CDR3 reads CASSVAGGPGEQFF. The DNA for the CDR3 is TGTGCCAGCAGCGTAGCGGGAGGGCCGGGTGAGCAGTTCTTC.

This clonotype was counted between two and nine times. The rearrangement uses TRBV19 and TRBJ2-1, with D tentatively TRBD2 (6 bases). The CDR3 sequence is 14 residues long. Trimming shortened V by 6 bases and J by 5 bases, and 14 bases separated the two germline ends. Germline assignment: CDR1 LNHDA and CDR2 SQIVND (reference sequence). CDR3 protein: CASRTGLLNNEQFF. The DNA for the CDR3 is TGTGCCAGTAGGACGGGACTCCTAAACAATGAGCAGTTCTTC.

This clonotype has just a few counts. This chain links TRBV4-1 with TRBJ2-5; unclear D gene. This CDR3 spans 13 amino acids. V lost 4 bases to trimming and J lost 4 bases, with 10 bases between them. The V gene's germline CDR1 is MGHRA and CDR2 YSYEKL. The CDR3 here is CASSRLVAETQYF. CDR3 bases: TGCGCCAGCAGCCGTCTGGTAGCAGAGACCCAGTACTTC.

The table lists this clonotype with a few counts. The chain uses TRBV7-2 and TRBJ2-7; possible D gene TRBD1, 6 bases. Per the germline V gene, CDR1 is SGHTA and CDR2 is FQGNSA. The V end was cut by 3 bases, the J end by 6 bases, with 21 bases between. The CDR3 is 16 residues long. The CDR3 spells CASSFQGRQGGSEQYF. CDR3 DNA: TGTGCCAGCAGCTTCCAGGGGCGGCAGGGCGGTAGCGAGCAGTACTTC.

The chain has TRBV6-6 and TRBJ1-5; a weak D match, TRBD1 (5 bases). Germline V gene sequence: CDR1 MNHNY, CDR2 SVGAGI (reference sequence). Trimming left V 4 bases short and J 4 bases short, with 8 bases between. The CDR3 has 13 amino acids. CDR3 residues: CASSSGANQPQHF. In DNA, the CDR3 is TGTGCCAGCAGTTCCGGGGCGAATCAGCCCCAGCATTTT.